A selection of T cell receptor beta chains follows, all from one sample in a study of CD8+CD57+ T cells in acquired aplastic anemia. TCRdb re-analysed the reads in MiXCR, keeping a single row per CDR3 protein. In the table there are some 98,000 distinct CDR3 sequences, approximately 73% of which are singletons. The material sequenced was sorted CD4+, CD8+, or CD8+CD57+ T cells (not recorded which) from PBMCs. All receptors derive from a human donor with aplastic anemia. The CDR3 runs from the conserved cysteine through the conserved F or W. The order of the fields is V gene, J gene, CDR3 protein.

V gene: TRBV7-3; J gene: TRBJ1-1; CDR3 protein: CASSLLVRLNTEAFF
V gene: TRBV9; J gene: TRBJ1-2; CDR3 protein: CASSARTGVDYGYTF
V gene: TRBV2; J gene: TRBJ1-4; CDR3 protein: CASSDRWGKLFF
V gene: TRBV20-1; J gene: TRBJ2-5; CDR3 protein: CSARDPFSGREETQYF
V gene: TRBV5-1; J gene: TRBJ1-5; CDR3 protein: CASSLAGGYNQPQHF
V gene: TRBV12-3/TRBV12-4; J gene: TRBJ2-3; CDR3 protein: CASTLAGGSTDTQYF
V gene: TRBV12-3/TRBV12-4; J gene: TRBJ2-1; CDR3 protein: CASSYGGGANNEQFF
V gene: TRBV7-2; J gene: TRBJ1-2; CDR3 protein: CASGKSSLINGYTF
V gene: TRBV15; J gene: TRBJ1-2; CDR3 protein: CATSRDSGTPTYAYTF
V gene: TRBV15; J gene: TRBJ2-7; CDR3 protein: CATSLLAGGPHEQYF